Included here is one T cell receptor (beta chain) sequence, with context. The protocol was immunoSEQ multiplex PCR, while the TCRdb copy is restricted to in-frame clones and leaves out a portion. The data show approximately 68,000 clones, with 65% to 85% seen just once and around a sixth held by the top ten. The data belong to a study of control samples from healthy donors and cancer patients. This sequence was found in a man in his fifties or sixties in good health. The sequencing sample was made of blood.

The DNA of the CDR3 is TGTGCCAGCAGCTTCCAGACAAGCGGAGACTACACCTTC. It is translated as CASSFQTSGDYTF. The chain carries TRBV7-9 and TRBJ1-2; D not resolved. The CDR3 extends over 13 amino acids. Trimming shortened V by 3 bases and J by 10 bases, and 15 bases separated the two germline ends. The germline V gene encodes CDR1 SEHNR and CDR2 FQNEAQ (reference sequence).